This TCR beta chain is drawn from a study of blood T cell repertoires in COVID-19. The wider study: Samples taken during acute and convalescent COVID-19 were collected in the United States, Italy and Spain. Nucleic acid was either cDNA or gDNA, and it came from T cells, B-cell-depleted T cells, or PBMCs.

J was trimmed by 5 bases and V by 5 bases; bases with no gene match: 11. The CDR3 covers 16 residues. Germline V CDR1 and CDR2: SGHTA, FQGTGA. How the authors handled the data: Quantification of nucleated cells was approximated via reference gene primer amplification. Sequencing used immunoSEQ multiplex PCR; TCRdb keeps in-frame clones, though not all of them. V and J calls and clone size are those listed in that table; D and trimming were worked out from the DNA. The table lists 150,000 to 160,000 clones, 75% to 85% of them singletons. Sequencing input: peripheral blood. This sequence originates from a woman aged 45-65 years with acute or convalescent COVID-19. The chain combines TRBV7-3 with TRBJ2-3; TRBD2 matches 9 bases. The CDR3 protein is CASSHLGGGALDTQYF. The CDR3 DNA reads as TGTGCCAGCAGCCACCTTGGCGGGGGGGCCTTAGATACGCAGTATTTT.